Each of the 28 T cell receptor beta chains below was sequenced from the same sample in a study of blood T cell repertoires in COVID-19. Some clones are missing from TCRdb's copy, which holds only in-frame ones; the method was immunoSEQ multiplex PCR. The repertoire holds some 30,000 clones, with 65% to 90% as singletons. Sequencing used peripheral blood. Receptor source: a man in his 60s with active COVID-19.

This chain joins TRBV7-3 and TRBJ2-1; 8 nucleotides agree with TRBD2. With 0 bases clipped from V and 10 bases from J, the junction kept 11 bases outside the gene matches. Germline V gives CDR1 SGHTA, CDR2 FQGTGA. The CDR3 length is 16 residues. CDR3 in amino acids: CASSLTWAGGRNEQFF. Written as DNA, the CDR3 is TGTGCCAGCAGCTTAACTTGGGCGGGAGGTAGGAACGAGCAGTTCTTC.

The CDR3 DNA reads TGTGCCAGCAGTGAATGGCGGGGGGCCTACGAGCAGTACTTC. It yields the protein CASSEWRGAYEQYF. The genes are TRBV6-1 and TRBJ2-7, with 8 bases identical to TRBD2. This CDR3 comprises 14 residues. V shed 2 bases, J shed 2 bases, and the junction held 2 bases outside the gene matches. CDR1 and CDR2 (germline): MNHNS, SASEGT.

The chain links TRBV7-2 to TRBJ2-7; D not certain. Trimming took off 1 base at V and 6 bases at J, with 13 bases between the two ends. This CDR3 contains 14 residues. Germline V gene lookup returns CDR1 SGHTA and CDR2 FQGNSA. CDR3 sequence: CASSLGVRYSEQYF. The CDR3 nucleotides read TGTGCCAGCAGCTTAGGCGTCAGGTACTCCGAGCAGTACTTC.

V is TRBV7-8 and J is TRBJ1-4; weak D call: TRBD1 (6 bases). Trimming shortened V by 10 bases and J by 4 bases, and 13 bases separated the two germline ends. Germline CDR1 reads SGHVS; CDR2 reads FQNEAQ. The CDR3 totals 13 residues. The CDR3: CAIGGRSNEKLFF. The CDR3 DNA is TGTGCCATTGGGGGCAGAAGTAATGAAAAACTGTTTTTT.

This clone was detected a few times. The gene calls are TRBV19 and TRBJ2-2; 11 bases match TRBD2. The length of the CDR3 is 16 residues. The germline V gene has CDR1 LNHDA and CDR2 SQIVND (reference sequence). J lost 8 bases, V lost 4 bases, and 9 bases had no gene match. CDR3 in amino acids: CASSTGLAETRGELFF. The CDR3 bases are TGTGCCAGTAGTACGGGACTAGCGGAGACTCGAGGGGAGCTGTTTTTT.

This chain links TRBV9 with TRBJ2-2; a possible D gene is TRBD1 (5 bases). Germline CDR1 reads SGDLS; CDR2 reads YYNGEE. With 0 bases removed from V and 2 bases from J, the gap between germline ends came to 14 bases. This CDR3 region has 17 residues. The CDR3 region is CASSVDRRQGNTGELFF. CDR3 DNA: TGTGCCAGCAGCGTAGACAGGCGGCAGGGTAACACCGGGGAGCTGTTTTTT.

This chain links TRBV15 with TRBJ2-1, with TRBD2 matching over 9 bases. The germline V gene encodes CDR1 LNHNV and CDR2 YYDKDF (reference sequence). CDR3 length: 16 amino acids. Losses at the gene ends were 0 bases for V and 2 bases for J; bases not matched to a gene: 2. The CDR3 DNA follows: TGTGCCACCAGCAGAGAGCGGGAGGGCGCCTACAATGAGCAGTTCTTC. This codes for CATSREREGAYNEQFF.

The chain uses TRBV19 and TRBJ2-7; 8 nucleotides align to TRBD2. Germline CDR1 reads LNHDA; CDR2 reads SQIVND (reference sequence). The CDR3 sequence is 16 residues long. The V segment lost 1 base and the J segment 2 bases; nucleotides outside the gene matches: 7. DNA for the CDR3: TGTGCCAGTAGTATAGCAATAGCGGGATCCCCCTACGAGCAGTACTTC. Amino acids: CASSIAIAGSPYEQYF.

V and J are TRBV6-5 and TRBJ1-2, with TRBD1 matching over 7 bases. The germline gives CDR1 MNHEY, CDR2 SVGAGI. The V and J ends lost 2 bases and 7 bases, in that order; junction bases with no gene match: 10. The CDR3 is 15 amino acids. The CDR3: CASSYRGQLLFGYTF. In DNA, the CDR3 is TGTGCCAGCAGTTACCGGGGACAGCTACTATTTGGCTACACCTTC.

This sequence joins TRBV20-1 and TRBJ2-1, with TRBD2 as a possible D gene (6 bases). The CDR3 consists of 10 residues. Germline CDR1 reads DFQATT; CDR2 reads SNEGSKA (reference sequence). Trimming shortened V by 5 bases and J by 9 bases, and 8 bases separated the two germline ends. The CDR3 loop reads CSAGRGEQFF. CDR3 DNA: TGCAGTGCTGGGCGGGGTGAGCAGTTCTTC.

This chain joins TRBV5-3 and TRBJ2-1, with 11 bases identical to TRBD2. TRBV5-3 is an open reading frame whose function is uncertain. With 3 bases clipped from V and 4 bases from J, the junction kept 3 bases outside the gene matches. The CDR3 loop spans 15 amino acids. The CDR3 sequence is CARSSGTSGYNEQFF. The CDR3 coding sequence is TGTGCCAGAAGCTCCGGGACTAGCGGTTACAATGAGCAGTTCTTC.

CDR3 sequence reads: CASRKTGSEQFF. Here the CDR3 DNA reads TGTGCCAGCAGGAAGACTGGAAGTGAGCAGTTCTTC. The J gene is TRBJ2-1, the V gene TRBV2; D ambiguous. Germline values: CDR1 SNHLY, CDR2 FYNNEI. The CDR3 loop spans 12 amino acids. V lost 6 bases, J lost 9 bases, and 12 bases lay in between. The full variable domain, with the rest looked up from reference TRBV2 and TRBJ2-1, is EPEVTQTPSHQVTQMGQEVILRCVPISNHLYFYWYRQILGQKVEFLVSFYNNEISEKSEIFDDQFSVERPDGSNFTLKIRSTKLEDSAMYFCASRKTGSEQFFGPGTRLTVL.

The J gene is TRBJ2-1, the V gene TRBV7-3, with 8 bases fitting TRBD2. CDR3 length: 15 amino acids. CDR1 and CDR2 (germline): SGHTA, FQGTGA. V gave up 6 bases and J gave up 4 bases; unmatched junction bases: 8. DNA for the CDR3: TGTGCCAGCAGTCCGTCAGCGGGAGTTTACAATGAGCAGTTCTTC. Translated: CASSPSAGVYNEQFF.

The J gene is TRBJ2-3, the V gene TRBV7-2; TRBD2 matches 10 bases. The V gene's germline CDR1 is SGHTA and CDR2 FQGNSA. This CDR3 region has 14 residues. The V segment lost 2 bases and the J segment 9 bases; nucleotides outside the gene matches: 5. CDR3 sequence (DNA): TGTGCCAGCAGCTTAATCCTAGCGGGAGACACGCAGTATTTT. It translates to CASSLILAGDTQYF.

V and J are TRBV24-1 and TRBJ2-1; TRBD2 aligns across 7 bases. Germline values: CDR1 KGHDR, CDR2 SFDVKD. The length of the CDR3 is 17 residues. V trimming: 3 bases; J trimming: 0 bases; junction bases outside the gene matches: 7. The CDR3 loop reads CATSDGGRGSSYNEQFF. The CDR3 DNA sequence: TGTGCCACCAGTGATGGTGGGAGGGGAAGCTCCTACAATGAGCAGTTCTTC.

The chain carries TRBV6-5 and TRBJ1-2; TRBD1 aligns across 7 bases. Germline CDR1 MNHEY, CDR2 SVGAGI. This CDR3 contains 13 residues. The J segment lost 6 bases and the V segment lost 5 bases, leaving 6 bases of the junction unmatched. The CDR3 sequence: CASSRNRGDGYTF. CDR3 nucleotides: TGTGCCAGCAGTCGCAACAGGGGAGATGGCTACACCTTC.

The chain couples TRBV2 to TRBJ2-5, with TRBD2 as a possible D gene (7 bases). CDR3 length equals 14 residues. Germline lookup yields CDR1 SNHLY and CDR2 FYNNEI. With 7 bases removed from V and 5 bases from J, the gap between germline ends came to 17 bases. DNA for the CDR3: TGTGCCAGCACCCGATGGGGGGGCGTGGAGACCCAGTACTTC. This encodes CASTRWGGVETQYF.

This chain links TRBV7-9 with TRBJ1-5, with D possibly being TRBD1 (6 bases). Trimming pared 8 bases from V and 4 bases from J, leaving 18 bases between. The CDR3 spans 15 residues. From germline, CDR1 is SEHNR and CDR2 FQNEAQ (reference sequence). The CDR3 sequence is CASALGGTPNQPQHF. Written as DNA, the CDR3 is TGTGCCAGCGCCTTGGGGGGGACACCTAATCAGCCCCAGCATTTT.

This clone was counted once. The gene calls are TRBV7-8 and TRBJ2-3; TRBD2 aligns across 16 bases. The V segment lost 5 bases and the J segment 0 bases; nucleotides outside the gene matches: 8. CDR1 and CDR2 (germline): SGHVS, FQNEAQ. There are 19 residues in the CDR3. The CDR3 here is CASSRGLAGGPPSTDTQYF. The CDR3 nucleotides read TGTGCCAGCAGCAGGGGACTAGCGGGAGGGCCTCCTAGCACAGATACGCAGTATTTT. Filled out from reference TRBV7-8 and TRBJ2-3, the complete variable domain reads GAGVSQSPRYKVAKRGQDVALRCDPISGHVSLFWYQQALGQGPEFLTYFQNEAQLDKSGLPSDRFFAERPEGSVSTLKIQRTQQEDSAVYLCASSRGLAGGPPSTDTQYFGPGTRLTVL.

This chain links TRBV11-3 with TRBJ2-1, with D perhaps TRBD2 (6 bases). The length of the CDR3 is 15 residues. Trimming removed 7 bases from V and 9 bases from J, with 22 bases in between. Germline assignment: CDR1 SGHNT and CDR2 YENEEA. For the CDR3, the DNA is TGTGCCAGCACCATGGGACTTATCGAAACAATTGAGCAGTTCTTC. Translation: CASTMGLIETIEQFF.

The chain is built from TRBV27 and TRBJ2-2; tentative D call: TRBD2 (6 bases). Germline lookup yields CDR1 MNHEY and CDR2 SMNVEV (reference sequence). The CDR3 sequence is 14 residues long. V shed 3 bases and J shed 7 bases, with 12 bases lying between them. The CDR3 DNA follows: TGTGCCAGCAGTTTGACTAGTTGGGTCGGGGAGCTGTTTTTT. The encoded protein is CASSLTSWVGELFF.

The rearrangement uses TRBV7-3 and TRBJ2-2, with 7 bases fitting TRBD2. Germline V CDR1 and CDR2: SGHTA, FQGTGA. The CDR3 consists of 16 residues. With 5 bases clipped from V and 0 bases from J, the junction kept 6 bases outside the gene matches. The CDR3, as DNA: TGTGCCAGCAGCCTTCAGCGGGGAGCGAACACCGGGGAGCTGTTTTTT. It is translated as CASSLQRGANTGELFF.

Written as DNA, the CDR3 is TGTGCCAGCAGGGCGAACCTGGGGCTTACCTACGAGCAGTACTTC. Its protein product is CASRANLGLTYEQYF. This sequence joins TRBV28 and TRBJ2-7; tentative D call: TRBD1 (5 bases). CDR3 length: 15 amino acids. Trimming took off 6 bases at V and 2 bases at J, with 17 bases between the two ends. Looked up from germline, CDR1 is MDHEN and CDR2 is SYDVKM.

The V gene is TRBV7-3, the J gene TRBJ2-3; no clear D. Trimming took off 3 bases at V and 3 bases at J, with 10 bases between the two ends. The CDR3 length is 14 residues. Germline values: CDR1 SGHTA, CDR2 FQGTGA. DNA of the CDR3: TGTGCCAGCAGCTTTGGTGCTAGTACAGATACGCAGTATTTT. It encodes CASSFGASTDTQYF.

The rearrangement links TRBV11-1 to TRBJ2-1, with TRBD2 matching 16 bases. The CDR3 spans 16 residues. The J segment lost 16 bases and the V segment lost 5 bases, leaving 14 bases of the junction unmatched. In germline, CDR1 is SGHAT, CDR2 FQDESV (reference sequence). CDR3 residues: CASSLGGGLAGGLNFF. CDR3 nucleotide sequence: TGTGCCAGCAGCCTGGGAGGGGGACTAGCGGGAGGGTTGAACTTCTTC.

This clone is a singleton in its sample. J is TRBJ2-3 and V is TRBV9, with D perhaps matching TRBD2 (6 bases). V was pared by 4 bases and J by 1 base, with 31 bases between. The germline gives CDR1 SGDLS, CDR2 YYNGEE. This CDR3 comprises 21 residues. The DNA for the CDR3 is TGTGCCAGCAGCCCCCGAAGACTAGGGCCAATCCTACCGTTACGCACAGATACGCAGTATTTT. Translated: CASSPRRLGPILPLRTDTQYF. Based on the CDR3 plus reference TRBV9 and TRBJ2-3, the full variable domain is DSGVTQTPKHLITATGQRVTLRCSPRSGDLSVYWYQQSLDQGLQFLIQYYNGEERAKGNILERFSAQQFPDLHSELNLSSLELGDSALYFCASSPRRLGPILPLRTDTQYFGPGTRLTVL.

J is TRBJ2-1 and V is TRBV19; D remains unclear. V was clipped by 4 bases and J by 1 base, with 11 bases between them. The CDR3 has 15 residues. Germline V gives CDR1 LNHDA, CDR2 SQIVND (reference sequence). The CDR3 DNA reads as TGTGCCAGTAGTACCCTAGTGGGTTCCTACAATGAGCAGTTCTTC. This codes for CASSTLVGSYNEQFF.

A single count supports this clone. J is TRBJ2-3 and V is TRBV15; D ambiguous. CDR3 length: 14 residues. Germline values: CDR1 LNHNV, CDR2 YYDKDF (reference sequence). Trimming took 1 base from V and 2 from J, leaving 7 bases between them. This CDR3 is CATSRVRSTDTQYF. The CDR3, as DNA: TGTGCCACCAGCAGAGTACGGTCCACAGATACGCAGTATTTT. Full variable domain (missing parts from reference TRBV15 and TRBJ2-3): DAMVIQNPRYQVTQFGKPVTLSCSQTLNHNVMYWYQQKSSQAPKLLFHYYDKDFNNEADTPDNFQSRRPNTSFCFLDIRSPGLGDTAMYLCATSRVRSTDTQYFGPGTRLTVL.